Included here is one T cell receptor (beta chain) sequence, with context. This entry is derived from a study of cytotoxic CD8 clonotypes in ibrutinib-treated CLL. The assay was immunoSEQ multiplex PCR, and TCRdb's table has in-frame clones only and misses some. Here the sample spans under 150,000 clones, over 75% being singletons. Germline CDR1 is SGHRS and CDR2 is YFSETQ. Trimming removed 2 bases at V and 6 bases at J, with 26 bases between. CDR3 length: 18 amino acids. The receptor was derived from a human donor with chronic lymphocytic leukemia. The input for sequencing was PBMCs, taken after 36 months of ibrutinib treatment. This chain uses TRBV5-1 with TRBJ1-2; maybe TRBD1 (5 bases). For the CDR3, the DNA is TGCGCCAGCAGCTTATTTCTCGTTGCGCAGGGACCAAGGGATGGCTACACCTTC. Translating gives CASSLFLVAQGPRDGYTF.